The next 26 T cell receptor beta chains were all read from a single sample in a study of metastatic and nonmetastatic thyroid tumors. Not a single patient had been given any form of treatment at any point before undergoing thyroid surgery. Using MiXCR, TCRdb re-called clones from the PCR reads. The table shows about 13,000 clones, with 30% to 35% occurring only once. The sequenced sample was tumor tissue. The receptors were gathered from a male donor with papillary thyroid cancer or a benign thyroid nodule (not recorded which). Some clones in this sample may be carry-over from other donors' samples.

This clone was counted only a few times. V and J are TRBV12-3 or TRBV12-4 and TRBJ2-7; D is unclear. Trimming pared 4 bases from V and 1 base from J, leaving 11 bases between. The CDR3 runs 14 residues. The CDR3 bases are TGTGCCAGCAGTTATTACGGCCCTTCCTACGAGCAGTACTTC. As protein: CASSYYGPSYEQYF.

This rearrangement joins TRBV5-1 to TRBJ1-2, with TRBD1 matching 12 bases. The trim removed 5 bases at V and 8 bases at J, leaving 4 bases unmatched. Germline V CDR1 and CDR2: SGHRS, YFSETQ. The CDR3 loop spans 13 amino acids. CDR3 nucleotide sequence: TGCGCCAGCAGTCCCGGGACAGGGGGCGGCTACACCTTC. Protein sequence: CASSPGTGGGYTF. The whole variable domain, filled in from reference TRBV5-1 and TRBJ1-2, reads KAGVTQTPRYLIKTRGQQVTLSCSPISGHRSVSWYQQTPGQGLQFLFEYFSETQRNKGNFPGRFSGRQFSNSRSEMNVSTLELGDSALYLCASSPGTGGGYTFGSGTRLTVV.

Note on this clone: This CDR3 is also generated by other DNA sequences in the sample. V and J are TRBV12-3 or TRBV12-4 and TRBJ2-2; D is undetermined. The CDR3 extends over 15 amino acids. Trimming took 6 bases from V and 0 from J, leaving 11 bases between them. CDR3 sequence (DNA): TGTGCCAGCAGCCCCCTCGGCGCGAACACCGGGGAGCTGTTTTTT. Its translation is CASSPLGANTGELFF.

This clone was seen repeatedly, ten times or more. The chain links TRBV6-4 to TRBJ1-2, with unresolved D. Germline V gives CDR1 MRHNA, CDR2 SNTAGT. The germline V and J ends were trimmed by 5 bases and 6 bases, with 13 bases remaining between them. This CDR3 has 13 residues. The CDR3 sequence: CASSRDGVDGYTF. The CDR3 DNA follows: TGTGCCAGCAGTCGAGATGGCGTAGATGGCTACACCTTC.

The CDR3 bases are TGCGCCAGCAGCCCTGACAGTTCTGGGGCCAACGTCCTGACTTTC. Encoded protein: CASSPDSSGANVLTF. This chain joins TRBV5-1 and TRBJ2-6; a weak D match, TRBD1 (5 bases). V lost 4 bases to trimming and J lost 1 base, with 9 bases between them. Germline V gene lookup returns CDR1 SGHRS and CDR2 YFSETQ. The CDR3 sequence is 15 residues long.

This chain links TRBV6-5 with TRBJ2-7; 13 nucleotides agree with TRBD2. This CDR3 region has 16 residues. Germline lookup yields CDR1 MNHEY and CDR2 SVGAGI. V lost 2 bases to trimming and J lost 4 bases; unmatched junction nucleotides: 5. The CDR3 coding sequence is TGTGCCAGCAGTTACGGGACTAGCGGGATATCTTACGAGCAGTACTTC. Translating it yields CASSYGTSGISYEQYF.

The V gene is TRBV6-1, the J gene TRBJ2-7, with 10 bases that match TRBD2. Trimming took 11 bases from V and 2 from J; bases not matched to a gene: 9. Germline V lookup: CDR1 MNHNS, CDR2 SASEGT. The CDR3 contains 14 residues. The chain's CDR3 is CAGNRAGGPYEQYF. In DNA form, the CDR3 reads TGTGCCGGCAATAGAGCGGGAGGGCCCTACGAGCAGTACTTC.

This clone occurred a few times. The genes are TRBV10-3 and TRBJ2-3; D might be TRBD1 (8 bases). Trimming took 8 bases from V and 2 from J, leaving 14 bases between them. Germline V CDR1 and CDR2: ENHRY, SYGVKD. This CDR3 is 14 amino acids long. In nucleotides, the CDR3 is TGTGCCATCCAAACAGGGGGGGACACAGATACGCAGTATTTT. This codes for CAIQTGGDTDTQYF.

CDR3 bases: TGTGCCAGCAGTGAATTGCGGGGGGAAGGAGGCTACACCTTC. It is translated as CASSELRGEGGYTF. V usage is TRBV6-1 and J usage is TRBJ1-2, with a weak D call TRBD1 (5 bases). Per the germline V gene, CDR1 is MNHNS and CDR2 is SASEGT. The CDR3 totals 14 residues. Trimming left V 2 bases short and J 8 bases short, with 15 bases between.

As concerns this clone: At one end the junction does not follow the germline gene, possibly because of a read error. The chain employs TRBV28 and TRBJ2-3; D gene uncertain. Germline values: CDR1 MDHEN, CDR2 SYDVKM. CDR3 length: 18 residues. CDR3 protein: CTSSLGFGRVKCTDTQYF. The CDR3 region has the DNA TGTACCAGCAGTTTGGGATTTGGTCGTGTAAAGTGCACAGATACGCAGTATTTT. Using reference TRBV28 and TRBJ2-3 for the parts outside the CDR3, the full variable domain is DVKVTQSSRYLVKRTGEKVFLECVQDMDHENMFWYRQDPGLGLRLIYFSYDVKMKEKGDIPEGYSVSREKKERFSLILESASTNQTSMYLCTSSLGFGRVKCTDTQYFGPGTRLTVL.

This clone was recorded at least ten times. The rearrangement uses TRBV15 and TRBJ2-3, with 8 bases identical to TRBD1. J gave up 4 bases and V 5 bases, and 11 bases lay outside the gene matches. This CDR3 is built from 16 residues. Per the germline V gene, CDR1 is LNHNV and CDR2 is YYDKDF (reference sequence). CDR3 bases: TGTGCCACCAGCGTCGGAGGACAGGGACCATCAGATACGCAGTATTTT. It specifies CATSVGGQGPSDTQYF.

This clone was observed a few times. Sequence at one end of the junction differs from germline and may be a read error. The gene calls are TRBV7-8 and TRBJ2-1, with TRBD2 as a possible D gene (5 bases). This CDR3 has 14 residues. Germline CDR1 SGHVS, CDR2 FQNEAQ. This CDR3 reads CASSHNLAYNEQFF. The DNA of the CDR3 is TGTGCCAGCAGCCACAACCTAGCCTACAATGAACAGTTCTTC.

The J gene is TRBJ1-2, the V gene TRBV20-1; D might be TRBD1 (5 bases). This CDR3 has 13 residues. Germline V gene lookup returns CDR1 DFQATT and CDR2 SNEGSKA (reference sequence). The V end was cut by 6 bases, the J end by 4 bases, with 15 bases between. CDR3 in amino acids: CSAGVPGGYGYTF. CDR3 nucleotides: TGCAGTGCCGGGGTCCCGGGGGGCTATGGCTACACCTTC.

This chain links TRBV28 with TRBJ2-5, with 7 bases aligning to TRBD1. The CDR3 has 15 amino acids. Germline assignment: CDR1 MDHEN and CDR2 SYDVKM. J lost 4 bases, V lost 4 bases, and 9 bases had no gene match. The CDR3 sequence: CASSSRQGLRETQYF. DNA for the CDR3: TGTGCCAGCAGTTCCCGACAGGGCCTTCGAGAGACCCAGTACTTC.

The chain links TRBV7-3 to TRBJ1-1; the D is unclear. The CDR3 covers 15 residues. The V end lost 6 bases, the J end lost 1 base, and 15 bases lay between the germline ends. The germline CDR1 and CDR2 sequences are SGHTA and FQGTGA. The DNA for the CDR3 is TGTGCCAGCAGTCAGCTTGTGGGAGGGAACACTGAAGCTTTCTTT. Translation gives CASSQLVGGNTEAFF.

This clone was seen a handful of times. DNA of the CDR3: TGTGCCAGCAGTTTAGAGGGACAGAACACAGATACGCAGTATTTT. Translating it yields CASSLEGQNTDTQYF. V and J are TRBV12-3 or TRBV12-4 and TRBJ2-3; 7 nucleotides line up with TRBD1. V lost 1 base, J lost 2 bases, and 3 bases stayed unmatched. This CDR3 region has 15 residues.

Of note for this clone: The germline gene is not matched at one end of the junction; a read error may be the cause. The chain carries TRBV7-2 and TRBJ1-6; D remains unclear. Germline V gene lookup returns CDR1 SGHTA and CDR2 FQGNSA. This CDR3 contains 12 residues. The CDR3 region is CASSFLASPLHF. The CDR3 nucleotides read TGTGCCAGCAGCTTCTTAGCCTCACCCCTTCACTTT.

This clone has only a few counts. This sequence joins TRBV6-1 and TRBJ2-5, with TRBD2 matching 10 bases. The CDR3 spans 15 residues. The V and J ends lost 5 bases and 6 bases, in that order; junction bases with no gene match: 9. Germline CDR1 and CDR2: MNHNS and SASEGT. The CDR3 protein is CASSTIAGGGKTQYF. The CDR3 nucleotides are TGTGCCAGCAGTACAATAGCGGGGGGTGGAAAGACCCAGTACTTC.

This clone is classed as medium-sized (0.01 to 0.1%). The chain joins TRBV9 to TRBJ2-1; D perhaps matches TRBD2 (5 bases). This CDR3 comprises 13 residues. The ends were cut back, 1 base at V and 9 bases at J, with 11 bases in the middle. Germline-derived CDR1 and CDR2 are SGDLS and YYNGEE. The DNA of the CDR3 is TGTGCCAGCAGCGTAACTAGAATCGGTGAGCAGTTCTTC. It translates to CASSVTRIGEQFF.

The chain is built from TRBV30 and TRBJ1-5, with D hard to call. Germline V gene sequence: CDR1 GTSNPN, CDR2 SVGIG (reference sequence). This CDR3 comprises 14 residues. The V end lost 0 bases, the J end lost 0 bases, and 6 bases lay between the germline ends. The CDR3 region is CAWSVGYSNQPQHF. Here the CDR3 DNA reads TGTGCCTGGAGTGTAGGTTATAGCAATCAGCCCCAGCATTTT.

The rearrangement links TRBV20-1 to TRBJ1-2; 9 bases agree with TRBD1. The CDR3 sequence is 13 residues long. Germline V gene data show CDR1 as DFQATT and CDR2 as SNEGSKA (reference sequence). The V and J ends lost 5 bases and 3 bases, in that order; junction bases with no gene match: 4. The CDR3 DNA reads as TGCAGTGCTGGGACAGGGCGGGACTATGGCTACACCTTC. Encoded protein: CSAGTGRDYGYTF.

This clone is termed medium-sized. The J gene is TRBJ2-6, the V gene TRBV28; D unresolved. Germline V gene sequence: CDR1 MDHEN, CDR2 SYDVKM. V was cut by 11 bases and J by 0 bases, with 11 bases left in between. The CDR3 has 14 amino acids. DNA of the CDR3: TGTGCCTCGTCGCTAATCTCTGGGGCCAACGTCCTGACTTTC. This encodes CASSLISGANVLTF.

This clone was counted a single time. The chain links TRBV11-3 to TRBJ2-7; TRBD2 is a possible D gene (5 bases). CDR3 size: 16 residues. Trimming pared 0 bases from V and 2 bases from J, leaving 14 bases between. In germline, CDR1 is SGHNT, CDR2 YENEEA. CDR3 nucleotide sequence: TGTGCCAGCAGCTTAGAGTCGGGAATTTCGACCTACGAGCAGTACTTC. Translated, it gives CASSLESGISTYEQYF.

Judged by abundance, this clone is medium-sized. The CDR3 protein is CASSLTGRTSGSTDTQYF. CDR3 DNA: TGTGCCAGCAGCTTAACGGGGCGGACTAGCGGCAGCACAGATACGCAGTATTTT. This chain uses TRBV7-3 with TRBJ2-3, with 10 nucleotides matching TRBD2. J was trimmed by 0 bases and V by 0 bases; bases with no gene match: 6. The CDR3 is 18 amino acids. Germline V gene data show CDR1 as SGHTA and CDR2 as FQGTGA.

This clone is medium-sized within its sample. V is TRBV27 and J is TRBJ2-2; D might be TRBD1 (5 bases). Per the germline V gene, CDR1 is MNHEY and CDR2 is SMNVEV (reference sequence). Trimming stripped 3 bases from V and 5 bases from J, with 13 bases between. The CDR3 runs 15 residues. This CDR3 is CASSFDPGWTGELFF. The CDR3 bases are TGTGCCAGCAGTTTTGACCCAGGGTGGACCGGGGAGCTGTTTTTT.

The chain couples TRBV4-2 to TRBJ1-1, with 7 bases aligning to TRBD1. CDR1 is LGHNA, CDR2 YNFKEQ, per germline. The length of the CDR3 is 16 residues. Germline trimming cut 7 bases from V and 3 bases from J; bases unmatched to any gene: 14. The DNA for the CDR3 is TGTGCCAGCATCCAGTATTGGAGGCAGGGGGACACTGAAGCTTTCTTT. Its protein product is CASIQYWRQGDTEAFF.